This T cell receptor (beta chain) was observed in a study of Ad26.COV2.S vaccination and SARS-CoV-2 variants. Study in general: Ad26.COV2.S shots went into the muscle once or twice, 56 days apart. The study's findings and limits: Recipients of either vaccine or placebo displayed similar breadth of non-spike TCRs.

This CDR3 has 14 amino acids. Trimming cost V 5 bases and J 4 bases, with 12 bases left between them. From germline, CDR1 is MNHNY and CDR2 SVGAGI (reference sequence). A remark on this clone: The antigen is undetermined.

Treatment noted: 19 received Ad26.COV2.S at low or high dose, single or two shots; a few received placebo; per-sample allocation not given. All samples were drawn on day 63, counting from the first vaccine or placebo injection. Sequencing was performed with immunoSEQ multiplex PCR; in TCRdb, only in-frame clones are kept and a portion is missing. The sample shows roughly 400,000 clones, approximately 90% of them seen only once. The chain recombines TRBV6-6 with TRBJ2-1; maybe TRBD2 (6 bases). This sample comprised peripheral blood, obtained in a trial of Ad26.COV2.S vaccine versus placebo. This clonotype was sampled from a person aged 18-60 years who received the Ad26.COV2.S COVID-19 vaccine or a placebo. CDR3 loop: CASSDSGSYNEQFF. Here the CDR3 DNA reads TGTGCCAGCAGTGATAGCGGATCTTACAATGAGCAGTTCTTC.